This is a list of T cell receptor beta chains from one sample in a study of CD8 T cells in ankylosing spondylitis. TCRdb re-derived calls from the 5' RACE reads in MiXCR, one entry per CDR3 protein. Among 130,000 or so distinct CDR3 sequences listed, 7% were seen once. Sample: blood, either unsorted or a sorted T cell fraction (not recorded which). These receptors all come from a male donor with ankylosing spondylitis or in good health (not recorded which). Both conserved end residues are part of each CDR3. Fields, in order: V gene, J gene, clone size, D gene, CDR3 DNA, CDR3 protein. A D gene is named only where the DNA matches it firmly. Size tells how often a clone was seen (once, few, many) or the class of an expanded clone, and some rows leave it out.

v_call: TRBV14
j_call: TRBJ2-1
clone_size: many
d_call: -
cdr3_nt: TGTGCCAGCAGCCCCCTTGCTGGGCCCTACAATGAGCAGTTCTTC
cdr3_aa: CASSPLAGPYNEQFF

v_call: TRBV5-1
j_call: TRBJ2-1
clone_size: many
d_call: -
cdr3_nt: TGCGCCAGCAGCAGTATACAAACAGGTTACAATGAGCAGTTCTTC
cdr3_aa: CASSSIQTGYNEQFF

v_call: TRBV20-1
j_call: TRBJ2-5
clone_size: many
d_call: -
cdr3_nt: TGCAGTGCTAGAGATTGGGCAGGGGTATGGGGAGAGACCCAGTACTTC
cdr3_aa: CSARDWAGVWGETQYF

v_call: TRBV27
j_call: TRBJ2-5
clone_size: many
d_call: -
cdr3_nt: TGTGCCAGCAGTTTCTCGTACCAAGAGACCCAGTACTTC
cdr3_aa: CASSFSYQETQYF

v_call: TRBV6-4
j_call: TRBJ1-1
clone_size: many
d_call: -
cdr3_nt: TGTGCCAGCAGTGACGGTGTAGGAGCTTTCTTT
cdr3_aa: CASSDGVGAFF

v_call: TRBV28
j_call: TRBJ2-7
clone_size: many
d_call: TRBD1
cdr3_nt: TGTGCCAGCAAGCTACAGGGGTCCGAGCAGTACTTC
cdr3_aa: CASKLQGSEQYF

v_call: TRBV7-2
j_call: TRBJ1-1
clone_size: many
d_call: -
cdr3_nt: TGTGCCAGCAGCTTAGTGACAGAGAACACTGAAGCTTTCTTT
cdr3_aa: CASSLVTENTEAFF

v_call: TRBV20-1
j_call: TRBJ2-1
clone_size: many
d_call: -
cdr3_nt: TGCAGTGCTTTGACTCGGATGGGGGATGAGCAGTTCTTC
cdr3_aa: CSALTRMGDEQFF

v_call: TRBV28
j_call: TRBJ2-1
clone_size: -
d_call: TRBD2
cdr3_nt: TGTGCCAGCACCCCCACTAGCGGGAGGACTATCTACAATGAGCAGTTCTTC
cdr3_aa: CASTPTSGRTIYNEQFF

v_call: TRBV20-1
j_call: TRBJ2-3
clone_size: many
d_call: TRBD2
cdr3_nt: TGCAGTGCTAGAGGGATGACTAGCGGGAGCACAGATACGCAGTATTTT
cdr3_aa: CSARGMTSGSTDTQYF

v_call: TRBV20-1
j_call: TRBJ2-1
clone_size: many
d_call: -
cdr3_nt: TGCAGTGCTGTTAGGGGGGCGGGAGTGAACAATGAGCAGTTCTTC
cdr3_aa: CSAVRGAGVNNEQFF

v_call: TRBV5-5
j_call: TRBJ2-5
clone_size: few
d_call: -
cdr3_nt: TGTGCCAGCAGCTTGTCAGGCCGAGGGGTCCAAGAGACCCAGTACTTC
cdr3_aa: CASSLSGRGVQETQYF

v_call: TRBV5-5
j_call: TRBJ2-1
clone_size: many
d_call: -
cdr3_nt: TGTGCCAGCAGTCGTCTGCGGAGCTCCTACAATGAGCAGTTCTTC
cdr3_aa: CASSRLRSSYNEQFF

v_call: TRBV18
j_call: TRBJ1-1
clone_size: many
d_call: -
cdr3_nt: TGTGCCAGCTCCGGGACACAGAACACTGAAGCTTTCTTT
cdr3_aa: CASSGTQNTEAFF

v_call: TRBV5-6
j_call: TRBJ2-7
clone_size: many
d_call: TRBD1
cdr3_nt: TGTGCCAGCAGCCCGGGGACAGGGGCCTACGAGCAGTACTTC
cdr3_aa: CASSPGTGAYEQYF

v_call: TRBV10-3
j_call: TRBJ1-1
clone_size: many
d_call: -
cdr3_nt: TGTGCCATCAGTGGATCGGGGACACCTAGAGACACTGAAGCTTTCTTT
cdr3_aa: CAISGSGTPRDTEAFF

v_call: TRBV12-3/TRBV12-4
j_call: TRBJ2-3
clone_size: -
d_call: TRBD2
cdr3_nt: TGTGCCAGCAGCTACCGGACTAGCGAAACAGATACGCAGTATTTT
cdr3_aa: CASSYRTSETDTQYF

v_call: TRBV20-1
j_call: TRBJ2-7
clone_size: many
d_call: -
cdr3_nt: TGCAGTGCCGACCGGACCGGTTTTTACGAGCAGTACTTC
cdr3_aa: CSADRTGFYEQYF

v_call: TRBV6-1
j_call: TRBJ2-1
clone_size: many
d_call: TRBD2
cdr3_nt: TGTGCCAGCAGCCCTCGGACTAGCTACAATGAGCAGTTCTTC
cdr3_aa: CASSPRTSYNEQFF

v_call: TRBV5-1
j_call: TRBJ2-3
clone_size: many
d_call: TRBD2
cdr3_nt: TGCGCCAGCAGCTTGGCGTTGACTAGCGGGGCTAGCACAGATACGCAGTATTTT
cdr3_aa: CASSLALTSGASTDTQYF

v_call: TRBV6-1
j_call: TRBJ1-1
clone_size: -
d_call: -
cdr3_nt: TGTGCCAGCAGCTTCCCCGGGGAACCTCTTGAAGCTTTCTTT
cdr3_aa: CASSFPGEPLEAFF

v_call: TRBV18
j_call: TRBJ1-1
clone_size: -
d_call: -
cdr3_nt: TGTGCCAGCTCACCGCAGGATCCGGACGGCGTCACTGAAGCTTTCTTT
cdr3_aa: CASSPQDPDGVTEAFF

v_call: TRBV6-1
j_call: TRBJ1-3
clone_size: many
d_call: -
cdr3_nt: TGTGCCAGCAGTGAAGCATGGCTGGACTCTGGAAACACCATATATTTT
cdr3_aa: CASSEAWLDSGNTIYF

v_call: TRBV7-2
j_call: TRBJ2-5
clone_size: -
d_call: -
cdr3_nt: TGTGCCAGCAGCTTTCGTAAGGGGCAAGAGACCCAGTACTTC
cdr3_aa: CASSFRKGQETQYF

v_call: TRBV3-1
j_call: TRBJ2-5
clone_size: many
d_call: -
cdr3_nt: TGTGCCAGCAGCCAAGGCGCCATGGAGACCCAGTACTTC
cdr3_aa: CASSQGAMETQYF